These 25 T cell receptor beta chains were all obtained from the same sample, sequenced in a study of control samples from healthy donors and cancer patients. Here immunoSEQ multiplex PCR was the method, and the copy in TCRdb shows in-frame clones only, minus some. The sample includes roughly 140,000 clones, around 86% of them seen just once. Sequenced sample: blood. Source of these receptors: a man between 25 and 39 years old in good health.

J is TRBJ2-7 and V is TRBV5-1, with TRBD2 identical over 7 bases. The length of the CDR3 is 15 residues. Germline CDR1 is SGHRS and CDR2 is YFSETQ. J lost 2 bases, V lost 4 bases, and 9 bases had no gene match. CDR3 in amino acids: CASSPAGGGPYEQYF. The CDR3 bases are TGCGCCAGCAGCCCTGCTGGCGGGGGTCCCTACGAGCAGTACTTC.

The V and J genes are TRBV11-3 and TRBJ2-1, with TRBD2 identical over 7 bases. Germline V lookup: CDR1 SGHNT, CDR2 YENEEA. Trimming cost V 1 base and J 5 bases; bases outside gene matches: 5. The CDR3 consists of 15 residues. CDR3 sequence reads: CASSLGLGGDNEQFF. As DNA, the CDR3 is TGTGCCAGCAGCTTAGGCCTGGGAGGGGACAATGAGCAGTTCTTC.

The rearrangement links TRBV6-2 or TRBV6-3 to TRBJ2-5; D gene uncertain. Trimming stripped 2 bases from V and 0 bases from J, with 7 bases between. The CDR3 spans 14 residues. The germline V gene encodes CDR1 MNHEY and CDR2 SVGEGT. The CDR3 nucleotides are TGTGCCAGCAGTTACCGGCAGAACCAAGAGACCCAGTACTTC. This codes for CASSYRQNQETQYF.

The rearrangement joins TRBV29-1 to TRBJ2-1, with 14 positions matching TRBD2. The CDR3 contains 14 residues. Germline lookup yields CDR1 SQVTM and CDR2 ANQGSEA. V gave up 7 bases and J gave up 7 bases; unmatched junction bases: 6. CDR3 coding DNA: TGCAGCGGGGGGACTAGCGGGAGTTCGAATGAGCAGTTCTTC. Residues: CSGGTSGSSNEQFF.

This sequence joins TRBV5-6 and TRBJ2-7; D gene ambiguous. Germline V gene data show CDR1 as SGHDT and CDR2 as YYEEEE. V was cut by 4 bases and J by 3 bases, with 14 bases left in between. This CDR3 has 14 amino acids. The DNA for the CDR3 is TGTGCCAGCAGCGTGACTTCTTTTGACTACGAGCAGTACTTC. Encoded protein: CASSVTSFDYEQYF.

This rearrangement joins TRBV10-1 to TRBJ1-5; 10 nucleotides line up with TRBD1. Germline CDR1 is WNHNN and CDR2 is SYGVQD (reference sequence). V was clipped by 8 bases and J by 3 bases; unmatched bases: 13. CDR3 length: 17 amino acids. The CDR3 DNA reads TGCGCCAGCCCGCCGGGACAGGGGCGGTCAAACAATCAGCCCCAGCATTTT. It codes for CASPPGQGRSNNQPQHF.

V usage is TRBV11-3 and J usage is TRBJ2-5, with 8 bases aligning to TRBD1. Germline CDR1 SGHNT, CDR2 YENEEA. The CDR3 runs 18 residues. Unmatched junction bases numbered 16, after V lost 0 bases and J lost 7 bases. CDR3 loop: CASSLESPGQAGGLTQYF. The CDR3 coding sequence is TGTGCCAGCAGCTTAGAATCCCCGGGACAGGCAGGGGGCTTGACCCAGTACTTC.

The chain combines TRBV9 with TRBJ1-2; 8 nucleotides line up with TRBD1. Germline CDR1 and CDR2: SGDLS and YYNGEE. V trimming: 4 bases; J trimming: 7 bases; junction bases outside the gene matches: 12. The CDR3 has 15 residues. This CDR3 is CASSPRQGTLFGYTF. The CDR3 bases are TGTGCCAGCAGCCCAAGACAGGGGACACTTTTTGGCTACACCTTC.

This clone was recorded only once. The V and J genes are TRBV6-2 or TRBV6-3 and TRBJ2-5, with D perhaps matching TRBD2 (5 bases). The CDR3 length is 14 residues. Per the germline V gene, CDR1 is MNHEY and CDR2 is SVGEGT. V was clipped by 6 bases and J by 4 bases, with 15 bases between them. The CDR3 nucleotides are TGTGCCAGCAGCAGGAGACTACCCTCAGAGACCCAGTACTTC. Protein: CASSRRLPSETQYF.

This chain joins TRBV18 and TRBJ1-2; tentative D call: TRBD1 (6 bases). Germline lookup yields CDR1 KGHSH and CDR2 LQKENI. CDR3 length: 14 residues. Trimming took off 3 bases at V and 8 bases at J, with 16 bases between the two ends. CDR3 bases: TGTGCCAGCTCACCGGCTAGGACAGACACCGGCTACACCTTC. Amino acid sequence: CASSPARTDTGYTF.

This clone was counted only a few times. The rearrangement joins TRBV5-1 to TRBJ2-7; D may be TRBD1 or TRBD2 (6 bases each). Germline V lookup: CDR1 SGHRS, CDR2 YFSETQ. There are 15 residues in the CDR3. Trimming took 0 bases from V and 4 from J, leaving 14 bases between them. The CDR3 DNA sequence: TGCGCCAGCAGCTTGGATTCGGGGGCGTTTTACGAGCAGTACTTC. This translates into CASSLDSGAFYEQYF.

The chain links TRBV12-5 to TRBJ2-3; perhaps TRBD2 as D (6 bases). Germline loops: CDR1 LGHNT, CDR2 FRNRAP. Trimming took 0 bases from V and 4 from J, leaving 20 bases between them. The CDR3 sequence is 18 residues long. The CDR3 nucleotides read TGTGCTAGTGGTTTGGTATTAACCGGGACCGGGAGAGCAGATACGCAGTATTTT. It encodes CASGLVLTGTGRADTQYF.

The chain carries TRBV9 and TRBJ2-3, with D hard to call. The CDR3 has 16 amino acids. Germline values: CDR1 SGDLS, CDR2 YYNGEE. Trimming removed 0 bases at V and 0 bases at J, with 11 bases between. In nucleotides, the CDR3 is TGTGCCAGCAGCGTAGTGGGGTCCACTAGCACAGATACGCAGTATTTT. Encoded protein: CASSVVGSTSTDTQYF. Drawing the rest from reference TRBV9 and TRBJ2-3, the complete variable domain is DSGVTQTPKHLITATGQRVTLRCSPRSGDLSVYWYQQSLDQGLQFLIQYYNGEERAKGNILERFSAQQFPDLHSELNLSSLELGDSALYFCASSVVGSTSTDTQYFGPGTRLTVL.

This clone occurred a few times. DNA of the CDR3: TGTGCCAGCAGTGAAATGTCAGGTCCCTACGAGCAGTACTTC. Translated, it gives CASSEMSGPYEQYF. The rearrangement joins TRBV2 to TRBJ2-7; no reliable D call. The CDR3 sequence is 14 residues long. The V and J ends lost 2 bases and 2 bases respectively, with 10 bases between them. Germline assignment: CDR1 SNHLY and CDR2 FYNNEI.

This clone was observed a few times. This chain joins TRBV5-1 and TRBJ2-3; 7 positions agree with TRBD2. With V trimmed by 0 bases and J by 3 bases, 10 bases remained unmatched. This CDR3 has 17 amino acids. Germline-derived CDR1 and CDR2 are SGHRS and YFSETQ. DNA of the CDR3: TGCGCCAGCAGCTTGGTAGGAGGGGCTAGCGGTACAGATACGCAGTATTTT. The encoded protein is CASSLVGGASGTDTQYF. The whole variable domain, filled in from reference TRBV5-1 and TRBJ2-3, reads KAGVTQTPRYLIKTRGQQVTLSCSPISGHRSVSWYQQTPGQGLQFLFEYFSETQRNKGNFPGRFSGRQFSNSRSEMNVSTLELGDSALYLCASSLVGGASGTDTQYFGPGTRLTVL.

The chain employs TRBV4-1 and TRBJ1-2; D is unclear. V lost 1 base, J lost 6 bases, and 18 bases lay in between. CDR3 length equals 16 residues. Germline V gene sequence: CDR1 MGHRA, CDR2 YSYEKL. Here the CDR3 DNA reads TGCGCCAGCAGCCAAGGGTCCAGTAGGGCCCCCCATGGCTACACCTTC. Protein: CASSQGSSRAPHGYTF.

CDR3 nucleotide sequence: TGTGCCAGCAGCGGAGGGGGGGGCACCTCCTACGAGCAGTACTTC. Its protein is CASSGGGGTSYEQYF. This chain links TRBV7-8 with TRBJ2-7; a possible D gene is TRBD2 (7 bases). V lost 5 bases and J 0 bases, leaving 14 bases between the germline ends. CDR1 is SGHVS and CDR2 is FQNEAQ in the germline V gene. This CDR3 spans 15 amino acids.

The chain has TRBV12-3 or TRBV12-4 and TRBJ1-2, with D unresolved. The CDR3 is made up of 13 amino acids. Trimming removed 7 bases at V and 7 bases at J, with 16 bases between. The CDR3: CASTMDGIGGYTF. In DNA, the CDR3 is TGTGCCAGCACCATGGACGGTATTGGTGGCTACACCTTC.

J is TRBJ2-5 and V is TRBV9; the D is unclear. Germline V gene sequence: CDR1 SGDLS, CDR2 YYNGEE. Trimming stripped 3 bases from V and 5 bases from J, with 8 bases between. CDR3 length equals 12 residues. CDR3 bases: TGTGCCAGCAGCGCCCCTTCCGAGACCCAGTACTTC. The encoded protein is CASSAPSETQYF. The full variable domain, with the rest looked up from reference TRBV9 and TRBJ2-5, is DSGVTQTPKHLITATGQRVTLRCSPRSGDLSVYWYQQSLDQGLQFLIQYYNGEERAKGNILERFSAQQFPDLHSELNLSSLELGDSALYFCASSAPSETQYFGPGTRLLVL.

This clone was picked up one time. CDR3 bases: TGTGCCAGCAGTTGGCGGGGGGACGAGCAGTACTTC. Encoded protein: CASSWRGDEQYF. J is TRBJ2-7 and V is TRBV6-5, with 8 bases that match TRBD2. The germline gives CDR1 MNHEY, CDR2 SVGAGI. Losses at the gene ends were 4 bases for V and 5 bases for J; bases not matched to a gene: 1. CDR3 size: 12 residues.

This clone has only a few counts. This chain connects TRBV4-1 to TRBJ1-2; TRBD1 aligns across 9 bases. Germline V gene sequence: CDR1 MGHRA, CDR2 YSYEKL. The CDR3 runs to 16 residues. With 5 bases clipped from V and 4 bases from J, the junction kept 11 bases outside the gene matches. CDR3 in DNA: TGCGCCAGCAGCGGCACAGGGGGCGCGAAGAGCTATGGCTACACCTTC. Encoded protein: CASSGTGGAKSYGYTF.

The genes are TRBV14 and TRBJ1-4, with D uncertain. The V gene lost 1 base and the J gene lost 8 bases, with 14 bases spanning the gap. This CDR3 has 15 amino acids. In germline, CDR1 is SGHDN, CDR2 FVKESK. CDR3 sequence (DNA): TGTGCCAGCAGCCAAGTGAAAGGGCTTGGCGAAAAACTGTTTTTT. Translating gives CASSQVKGLGEKLFF.

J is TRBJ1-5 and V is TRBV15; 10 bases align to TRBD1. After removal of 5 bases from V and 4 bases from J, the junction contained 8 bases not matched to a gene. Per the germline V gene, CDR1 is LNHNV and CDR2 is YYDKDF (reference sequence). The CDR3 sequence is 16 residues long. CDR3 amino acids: CATSRLGTGENQPQHF. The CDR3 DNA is TGTGCCACCAGCCGACTCGGGACAGGGGAAAATCAGCCCCAGCATTTT.

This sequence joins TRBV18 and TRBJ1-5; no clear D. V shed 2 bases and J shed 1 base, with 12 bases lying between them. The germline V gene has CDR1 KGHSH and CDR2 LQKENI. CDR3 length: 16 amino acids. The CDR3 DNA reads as TGTGCCAGCTCACCAACGACGGCGGCAAGCAATCAGCCCCAGCATTTT. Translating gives CASSPTTAASNQPQHF. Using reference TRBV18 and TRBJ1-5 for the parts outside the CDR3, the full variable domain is NAGVMQNPRHLVRRRGQEARLRCSPMKGHSHVYWYRQLPEEGLKFMVYLQKENIIDESGMPKERFSAEFPKEGPSILRIQQVVRGDSAAYFCASSPTTAASNQPQHFGDGTRLSIL.

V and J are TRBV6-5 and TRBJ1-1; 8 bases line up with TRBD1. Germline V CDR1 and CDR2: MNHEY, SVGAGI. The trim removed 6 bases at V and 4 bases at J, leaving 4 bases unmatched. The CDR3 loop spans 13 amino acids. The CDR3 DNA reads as TGTGCCAGCAGGTATGACAGGGGCACTGAAGCTTTCTTT. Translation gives CASRYDRGTEAFF.